The rows below give T cell receptor beta chains drawn from one sample of a study of regulatory T cells in long-lasting Graves disease. From the multiplex PCR reads, TCRdb called clonotypes with MiXCR, one entry per CDR3 protein. In the table there are 500,000 to 700,000 distinct CDR3 sequences, approximately 29% of which are singletons. Sequenced material: peripheral blood mononuclear cells (PBMCs), taken when the disease was refractory, from a patient treated with antithyroid drugs. These receptor sequences come from a female donor with Graves disease. CDR3s include the opening cysteine and the closing phenylalanine or tryptophan. The order of the fields is clone size, D gene, J gene, V gene, CDR3 protein, CDR3 DNA. A D gene is named only where the DNA matches it firmly. The listing skips clone size in some rows; elsewhere it reads once, few, many or a size class.

clone_size: .; d_call: .; j_call: TRBJ1-1; v_call: TRBV28; cdr3_aa: CASSLRVGAGRTEAFF; cdr3_nt: TGTGCCAGCAGTTTAAGGGTCGGGGCAGGGAGGACTGAAGCTTTCTTT
clone_size: few; d_call: TRBD1; j_call: TRBJ2-7; v_call: TRBV20-1; cdr3_aa: CSAIRDRGYEQYF; cdr3_nt: TGCAGTGCCATAAGGGACAGGGGTTACGAGCAGTACTTC
clone_size: once; d_call: TRBD1; j_call: TRBJ1-1; v_call: TRBV30; cdr3_aa: CAWSDRGTRYEAFF; cdr3_nt: TGTGCCTGGAGCGACAGGGGGACTCGTTATGAAGCTTTCTTT
clone_size: .; d_call: TRBD1; j_call: TRBJ2-5; v_call: TRBV9; cdr3_aa: CASSKRQGSSETQYF; cdr3_nt: TGTGCCAGCAGCAAACGACAGGGTTCCTCAGAGACCCAGTACTTC
clone_size: few; d_call: .; j_call: TRBJ2-5; v_call: TRBV29-1; cdr3_aa: CSVAGYQETQYF; cdr3_nt: TGCAGCGTCGCAGGGTACCAAGAGACCCAGTACTTC
clone_size: few; d_call: .; j_call: TRBJ1-2; v_call: TRBV5-1; cdr3_aa: CASSSKNYGYTF; cdr3_nt: TGCGCCAGCAGCTCAAAAAACTATGGCTACACCTTC
clone_size: many; d_call: .; j_call: TRBJ1-5; v_call: TRBV12-3/TRBV12-4; cdr3_aa: CASSLANQPQHF; cdr3_nt: TGTGCCAGCAGCTTAGCCAATCAGCCCCAGCATTTT
clone_size: .; d_call: TRBD1; j_call: TRBJ1-1; v_call: TRBV6-4; cdr3_aa: CASSWNRGHTEAFF; cdr3_nt: TGTGCCAGCAGTTGGAACAGGGGGCATACTGAAGCTTTCTTT
clone_size: .; d_call: .; j_call: TRBJ2-2; v_call: TRBV6-1; cdr3_aa: CASTHDTTGELFF; cdr3_nt: TGTGCCAGCACCCATGATACTACCGGGGAGCTGTTTTTT
clone_size: few; d_call: .; j_call: TRBJ2-7; v_call: TRBV15; cdr3_aa: CATSRGFYEQYF; cdr3_nt: TGTGCCACCAGCAGAGGCTTCTACGAGCAGTACTTC
clone_size: .; d_call: .; j_call: TRBJ1-1; v_call: TRBV2; cdr3_aa: CASSDNRVTEAFF; cdr3_nt: TGTGCCAGCAGTGATAACAGGGTGACTGAAGCTTTCTTT
clone_size: many; d_call: TRBD1; j_call: TRBJ1-2; v_call: TRBV28; cdr3_aa: CASSSGQGNYGYTF; cdr3_nt: TGTGCCAGCAGTTCGGGACAGGGGAACTATGGCTACACCTTC
clone_size: .; d_call: .; j_call: TRBJ2-3; v_call: TRBV11-2; cdr3_aa: CASRDARKFNTDTQYF; cdr3_nt: TGTGCCAGCAGAGACGCAAGGAAGTTTAACACAGATACGCAGTATTTT
clone_size: .; d_call: .; j_call: TRBJ1-2; v_call: TRBV3-1; cdr3_aa: CASSPIPDTFEGYTF; cdr3_nt: TGTGCCAGCAGCCCCATACCGGACACCTTTGAGGGCTACACCTTC
clone_size: many; d_call: .; j_call: TRBJ1-2; v_call: TRBV6-1; cdr3_aa: CASRRTTNYGYTF; cdr3_nt: TGTGCCAGCAGGCGGACAACTAACTATGGCTACACCTTC
clone_size: many; d_call: .; j_call: TRBJ1-2; v_call: TRBV24-1; cdr3_aa: CATSDLGADYGYTF; cdr3_nt: TGTGCCACCAGTGATCTCGGGGCTGACTATGGCTACACCTTC
clone_size: .; d_call: .; j_call: TRBJ1-1; v_call: TRBV5-1; cdr3_aa: CASSPPGPVGYTEAFF; cdr3_nt: TGCGCCAGCAGCCCTCCAGGGCCAGTTGGGTACACTGAAGCTTTCTTT
clone_size: .; d_call: .; j_call: TRBJ1-4; v_call: TRBV6-5; cdr3_aa: CASSYSKGLREEKLFF; cdr3_nt: TGTGCCAGCAGTTACTCGAAGGGACTCCGGGAGGAAAAACTGTTTTTT
clone_size: .; d_call: TRBD1; j_call: TRBJ2-5; v_call: TRBV20-1; cdr3_aa: CSATHFPGQGRQETQYF; cdr3_nt: TGCAGTGCTACGCATTTCCCGGGACAGGGAAGGCAAGAGACCCAGTACTTC
clone_size: .; d_call: .; j_call: TRBJ2-7; v_call: TRBV13; cdr3_aa: CASSANPDLIVTEQYF; cdr3_nt: TGTGCCAGCAGCGCCAATCCGGACTTGATAGTGACCGAGCAGTACTTC
clone_size: few; d_call: .; j_call: TRBJ1-5; v_call: TRBV28; cdr3_aa: CASATPSQPQHF; cdr3_nt: TGTGCCAGCGCTACACCGTCGCAGCCCCAGCATTTT
clone_size: once; d_call: .; j_call: TRBJ2-2; v_call: TRBV2; cdr3_aa: CASSWDFTNTGELFF; cdr3_nt: TGTGCCAGCAGTTGGGACTTCACGAACACCGGGGAGCTGTTTTTT
clone_size: many; d_call: .; j_call: TRBJ2-7; v_call: TRBV28; cdr3_aa: CASSLNGALSYEQYF; cdr3_nt: TGTGCCAGCAGTTTGAACGGAGCACTCTCCTACGAGCAGTACTTC
clone_size: few; d_call: TRBD2; j_call: TRBJ2-5; v_call: TRBV6-1; cdr3_aa: CASSRLAQTVETQYF; cdr3_nt: TGTGCCAGCAGTAGACTAGCGCAAACGGTAGAGACCCAGTACTTC
clone_size: many; d_call: TRBD1; j_call: TRBJ1-2; v_call: TRBV28; cdr3_aa: CASSLTGQGNYGYTF; cdr3_nt: TGTGCCAGCAGTTTAACGGGACAGGGAAACTATGGCTACACCTTC
clone_size: few; d_call: .; j_call: TRBJ2-5; v_call: TRBV11-3; cdr3_aa: CASSLPEVRGKETQYF; cdr3_nt: TGTGCCAGCAGCCTCCCCGAAGTCCGGGGAAAAGAGACCCAGTACTTC
clone_size: few; d_call: .; j_call: TRBJ2-2; v_call: TRBV29-1; cdr3_aa: CSEGQGTSVRVTGELFF; cdr3_nt: TGCAGCGAAGGACAGGGGACTAGCGTGAGGGTCACCGGGGAGCTGTTTTTT
clone_size: .; d_call: TRBD1; j_call: TRBJ1-2; v_call: TRBV20-1; cdr3_aa: CSANHRGLGYGYTF; cdr3_nt: TGCAGTGCAAACCACAGGGGATTGGGCTATGGCTACACCTTC
clone_size: .; d_call: TRBD2; j_call: TRBJ2-1; v_call: TRBV6-9; cdr3_aa: CASSYSGLAGGNEQFF; cdr3_nt: TGTGCCAGCAGTTACTCAGGGCTAGCGGGAGGCAATGAGCAGTTCTTC
clone_size: many; d_call: TRBD1; j_call: TRBJ2-7; v_call: TRBV20-1; cdr3_aa: CSATGQGTNYEQYF; cdr3_nt: TGCAGTGCAACGGGACAGGGGACGAACTACGAGCAGTACTTC
clone_size: many; d_call: TRBD1; j_call: TRBJ2-5; v_call: TRBV2; cdr3_aa: CASSERWGQGASETQYF; cdr3_nt: TGTGCCAGCAGTGAGCGGTGGGGACAGGGGGCATCGGAGACCCAGTACTTC
clone_size: few; d_call: .; j_call: TRBJ1-1; v_call: TRBV5-1; cdr3_aa: CASSLSTRGNTEAFF; cdr3_nt: TGCGCCAGCAGCTTGAGTACTCGGGGGAACACTGAAGCTTTCTTT